This is a list of T cell receptor beta chains from one sample in a study of beta chain features in type 1 diabetes. Measured with immunoSEQ multiplex PCR; TCRdb has only the in-frame clones, and not every one. The sample gives about 650,000 clones, around an eighth of which show up once; more than 0.1% is in the top ten. The sample taken for sequencing was naive CD4+ T cells from blood. These TCRs come from a man aged 25 to 40 with type 1 diabetes. CDR3s include the opening cysteine and the closing phenylalanine or tryptophan. The order of the fields is J gene, V gene, CDR3 protein.

>TRBJ2-7|TRBV25-1
CASSDLGTPRLDEQYF
>TRBJ1-2|TRBV6-5
CASSDRTGNYGYTF
>TRBJ2-7|TRBV12-5
CASGHGQGDSYEQYF
>TRBJ1-5|TRBV2
CASRGSGPGPQHF
>TRBJ1-1|TRBV15
CATIKNTEAFF
>TRBJ2-7|TRBV6-6
CASIHGQGNSYEQYF
>TRBJ1-1|TRBV6-6
CASSIGQGALGTEAFF
>TRBJ1-6|TRBV6-1
CASSEMQGIRSPLHF
>TRBJ1-1|TRBV7-9
CASSFPGTGKTEAFF
>TRBJ2-1|TRBV6-5
CASSRGTGNYNEQFF
>TRBJ1-2|TRBV4-3
CASSSPSSSYGYTF
>TRBJ1-3|TRBV29-1
CSVAGDSGNTIYF
>TRBJ2-1|TRBV21-1
CASSTPPRFF
>TRBJ2-3|TRBV7-9
CASTLDSRSTDTQYF
>TRBJ2-7|TRBV7-8
CASSQRAGLDYEQYF
>TRBJ2-7|TRBV6-6
CASSLSGVSSYEQYF
>TRBJ2-7|TRBV19
CASSSEGRRYEQYF
>TRBJ1-2|TRBV28
CASTPGGDVNGYTF
>TRBJ1-3|TRBV7-2
CASRLGESGNTIYF
>TRBJ2-5|TRBV2
CASREGYQETQYF
>TRBJ1-6|TRBV25-1
CASSETGRDSPLHF
>TRBJ2-1|TRBV5-6
CASSLLGAEYNEQFF
>TRBJ2-2|TRBV19
CAARTPNTGELFF
>TRBJ2-2|TRBV5-6
CASSLRQDYTGELFF
>TRBJ1-1|TRBV5-6
CASSFTGANTEAFF
>TRBJ2-5|TRBV15
CATSLAGQKGETQYF
>TRBJ1-2|TRBV29-1
CSVPLTGDRTYGYTF
>TRBJ1-1|TRBV27
CASSRPQGGGAFF
>TRBJ1-1|TRBV4-1
CASSPPGLGEAFF
>TRBJ2-7|TRBV19
CASSPHPPGTGFYEQYF
>TRBJ1-5|TRBV2
CASSELSAGLLSNQPQHF
>TRBJ2-3|TRBV7-8
CASAIGAASNTDTQYF
>TRBJ1-5|TRBV15
CATSSRDFSQPQHF
>TRBJ2-1|TRBV27
CASSYRGQPYNEQFF
>TRBJ2-7|TRBV6-1
CASSAQQGTSYEQYF